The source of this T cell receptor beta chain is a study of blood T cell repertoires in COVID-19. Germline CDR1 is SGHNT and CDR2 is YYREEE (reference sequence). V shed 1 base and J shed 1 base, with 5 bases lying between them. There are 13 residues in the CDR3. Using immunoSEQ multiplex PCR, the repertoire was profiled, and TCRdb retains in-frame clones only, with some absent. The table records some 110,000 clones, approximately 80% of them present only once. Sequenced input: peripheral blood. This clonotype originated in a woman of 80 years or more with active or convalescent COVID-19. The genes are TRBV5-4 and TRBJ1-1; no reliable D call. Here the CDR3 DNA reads TGTGCCAGCAGCTTGCTGGCGAACACTGAAGCTTTCTTT. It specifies CASSLLANTEAFF.